This TCR beta chain derives from a study of radiotherapy plus CTLA-4 blockade in lung cancer. Study details: For 18% of patients, objective responses occurred, and roughly 31% had disease control.

Patients in the study, people with chemo-refractory metastatic non-small-cell lung cancer, received focal radiation plus ipilimumab CTLA-4 blockade. The V segment lost 6 bases and the J segment 7 bases; nucleotides outside the gene matches: 7. The CDR3 is made up of 13 amino acids. Per the germline V gene, CDR1 is SQVTM and CDR2 is ANQGSEA. This clone was picked up a small number of times. Its matching antigen is unknown. Clones were read by immunoSEQ multiplex PCR, and TCRdb kept only the in-frame ones, dropping some. The sample has roughly 39,000 clones, about 73% seen once. Study conclusions and caveats: In blood, early T cell clone dynamics reportedly predicted response best, together with interferon-beta. Researchers report tumor-derived TCR clones expanding in blood after radiotherapy plus ipilimumab.

The chain joins TRBV29-1 to TRBJ2-5, with 11 bases aligning to TRBD1. This clonotype was obtained from a human donor with non-small cell lung cancer who had stable disease on radiotherapy plus ipilimumab. The sample here was peripheral blood, taken from a patient treated with radiotherapy plus ipilimumab. In DNA form, the CDR3 reads TGCAGCGTCGGGGGACAGGGGGAGGGGACCCAGTACTTC. Translated: CSVGGQGEGTQYF.